The 32 T cell receptor beta chains below were found in one sample sequenced in a study of OX40 agonist ivuxolimab in advanced cancers. Profiling relied on immunoSEQ multiplex PCR, and the TCRdb table lists in-frame clones only, not all of them. The table lists about 26,000 clones, around 83% of them singletons. The specimen comprised CD4+ or CD8+ T cells sorted from blood, sampled in a trial of the OX40 agonist ivuxolimab. The receptors were gathered from an adult with an advanced solid tumor such as melanoma, head and neck, liver or kidney cancer.

This clone appeared once. J is TRBJ1-5 and V is TRBV5-6; D is uncertain. Germline CDR1 reads SGHDT; CDR2 reads YYEEEE. V shed 9 bases and J shed 0 bases, with 10 bases lying between them. This CDR3 comprises 13 residues. The CDR3 loop reads CATSRGSNQPQHF. DNA for the CDR3: TGTGCCACCTCCCGAGGTAGCAATCAGCCCCAGCATTTT.

CDR3 bases: TGCAGCGTTGGTGGCGGGCCTAACTATGGCTACACCTTC. Amino acids: CSVGGGPNYGYTF. This chain links TRBV29-1 with TRBJ1-2; D not resolved. The germline V and J ends were trimmed by 4 bases and 0 bases, with 9 bases remaining between them. The CDR3 is 13 amino acids. Germline-derived CDR1 and CDR2 are SQVTM and ANQGSEA. The full variable domain, rest sourced from reference TRBV29-1 and TRBJ1-2, is SAVISQKPSRDICQRGTSLTIQCQVDSQVTMMFWYRQQPGQSLTLIATANQGSEATYESGFVIDKFPISRPNLTFSTLTVSNMSPEDSSIYLCSVGGGPNYGYTFGSGTRLTVV.

V gene TRBV6-6 combines with J gene TRBJ2-7, with 7 positions matching TRBD1. Germline V gene sequence: CDR1 MNHNY, CDR2 SVGAGI (reference sequence). This CDR3 is 14 amino acids long. V gave up 6 bases and J gave up 5 bases; unmatched junction bases: 10. CDR3 DNA sequence: TGTGCCAGCAGACCCTGGACAGGTACTGACGAGCAGTACTTC. This codes for CASRPWTGTDEQYF.

The chain recombines TRBV7-3 with TRBJ2-1; 9 bases match TRBD2. Trimming cost V 5 bases and J 4 bases; bases outside gene matches: 6. Germline-derived CDR1 and CDR2 are SGHTA and FQGTGA. There are 15 residues in the CDR3. As DNA, the CDR3 is TGTGCCAGCAGCCCCGGGGCGGGAGGGTACAATGAGCAGTTCTTC. Amino acid sequence: CASSPGAGGYNEQFF.

The genes are TRBV2 and TRBJ1-4; 9 positions match TRBD1. The CDR3 runs to 13 residues. V shed 8 bases and J 10 bases; nucleotides not matched to a gene: 8. Germline V gene lookup returns CDR1 SNHLY and CDR2 FYNNEI. The CDR3 DNA follows: TGTGCCAGCTGGGGGACAGGGTCTGGAAAACTGTTTTTT. This sequence encodes CASWGTGSGKLFF.

The gene calls are TRBV7-9 and TRBJ1-5; D is possibly TRBD1 (5 bases). Germline assignment: CDR1 SEHNR and CDR2 FQNEAQ (reference sequence). V was shortened by 5 bases and J by 0 bases, with 23 bases between the two germline ends. The length of the CDR3 is 19 residues. The CDR3 sequence is CASSVMYESGADSNQPQHF. As DNA, the CDR3 is TGTGCCAGCAGCGTTATGTATGAGTCCGGGGCCGATAGCAATCAGCCCCAGCATTTT.

J is TRBJ2-3 and V is TRBV27; TRBD2 matches at 13 bases. Germline values: CDR1 MNHEY, CDR2 SMNVEV (reference sequence). The V segment lost 1 base and the J segment 5 bases; nucleotides outside the gene matches: 3. This CDR3 has 16 residues. The CDR3: CASSLLLAGGLDTQYF. Here the CDR3 DNA reads TGTGCCAGCAGTTTATTACTAGCGGGAGGGTTAGATACGCAGTATTTT.

This chain uses TRBV25-1 with TRBJ2-1, with D possibly called TRBD1 or TRBD2 (5 bases each). There are 13 residues in the CDR3. Trimming removed 1 base from V and 9 bases from J, with 10 bases in between. CDR1 is MGHDK, CDR2 SYGVNS, per germline. The CDR3 coding sequence is TGTGCCAGCAGTGAATTACCAGGGAGTGAGCAGTTCTTC. As protein: CASSELPGSEQFF.

V usage is TRBV4-2 and J usage is TRBJ2-7; unclear D gene. The V end was cut by 2 bases, the J end by 3 bases, with 8 bases between. This CDR3 spans 13 amino acids. Per germline, CDR1 LGHNA and CDR2 YNFKEQ. The CDR3 is CASSQFLNYEQYF. The CDR3 DNA reads as TGTGCCAGCAGCCAATTCCTGAACTACGAGCAGTACTTC.

J is TRBJ2-7 and V is TRBV28, with D possibly matching TRBD1 (6 bases). The CDR3 has 17 residues. V lost 6 bases to trimming and J lost 1 base, with 22 bases between them. Germline CDR1 reads MDHEN; CDR2 reads SYDVKM. The CDR3 nucleotides are TGTGCCAGCAGCCAAGGACAGTTACATACCACTTCCTACGAGCAGTACTTC. It yields the protein CASSQGQLHTTSYEQYF.

The chain has TRBV9 and TRBJ2-7; weak D call: TRBD2 (5 bases). The CDR3 contains 15 residues. The V gene lost 0 bases and the J gene lost 7 bases, with 17 bases spanning the gap. CDR1 is SGDLS and CDR2 is YYNGEE in the germline V gene. In DNA form, the CDR3 reads TGTGCCAGCAGCGTAGGTGGACTTCGAATGGGGGAGCAGTACTTC. This codes for CASSVGGLRMGEQYF.

This clone was counted a single time. The genes are TRBV9 and TRBJ2-5; 12 positions match TRBD2. The CDR3 is made up of 15 amino acids. Germline loops: CDR1 SGDLS, CDR2 YYNGEE. J lost 3 bases, V lost 3 bases, and 3 bases had no gene match. The CDR3: CASSERTSGEETQYF. CDR3 in DNA: TGTGCCAGCAGCGAGCGGACTAGCGGGGAAGAGACCCAGTACTTC.

This clone was detected once. The chain carries TRBV5-1 and TRBJ2-3; D may correspond to TRBD1 or TRBD2 (5 bases each). CDR1 is SGHRS and CDR2 is YFSETQ in the germline V gene. V lost 0 bases, J lost 2 bases, and 16 bases lay in between. CDR3 size: 17 residues. CDR3 residues: CASSLARAGYSTDTQYF. DNA for the CDR3: TGCGCCAGCAGCTTGGCCAGGGCGGGTTATTCCACAGATACGCAGTATTTT.

This chain connects TRBV7-3 to TRBJ2-1, with TRBD2 matching 7 bases. V lost 2 bases and J lost 2; bases outside the gene matches: 3. The germline gives CDR1 SGHTA, CDR2 FQGTGA. The CDR3 runs to 15 residues. The CDR3 spells CASSLLGTTYNEQFF. Written as DNA, the CDR3 is TGTGCCAGCAGCTTATTAGGGACTACCTACAATGAGCAGTTCTTC.

The chain carries TRBV19 and TRBJ1-2; D is unresolved. V shed 1 base and J shed 4 bases, with 10 bases lying between them. Germline CDR1 LNHDA, CDR2 SQIVND (reference sequence). There are 14 residues in the CDR3. The CDR3, as DNA: TGTGCCAGTAGTATAGCCGGGGTTGGCTATGGCTACACCTTC. Translated: CASSIAGVGYGYTF.

V gene TRBV13 combines with J gene TRBJ2-3, with D tentatively TRBD2 (6 bases). In germline, CDR1 is PRHDT, CDR2 FYEKMQ (reference sequence). V dropped 8 bases and J dropped 4 bases, with 25 bases sitting between them. The CDR3 has 17 amino acids. As DNA, the CDR3 is TGTGCCAGCTGGGGGGACGGAAATCTCGGTTTCGCAGATACGCAGTATTTT. Translated: CASWGDGNLGFADTQYF.

The gene calls are TRBV29-1 and TRBJ2-6; D is perhaps TRBD1 (6 bases). This CDR3 has 18 residues. Trimming took off 4 bases at V and 0 bases at J, with 19 bases between the two ends. Germline loops: CDR1 SQVTM, CDR2 ANQGSEA. CDR3 residues: CSVVDKDSQYSGANVLTF. The CDR3 nucleotides read TGCAGCGTTGTGGATAAGGACAGCCAATACTCTGGGGCCAACGTCCTGACTTTC.

In its sample, this clone was seen a few times. The V gene is TRBV7-9, the J gene TRBJ2-5; no clear D. V was clipped by 7 bases and J by 0 bases, with 12 bases between them. The CDR3 is 14 amino acids. The germline CDR1 and CDR2 sequences are SEHNR and FQNEAQ (reference sequence). Here the CDR3 reads CASKSAAYQETQYF. The CDR3 DNA follows: TGTGCCAGCAAATCGGCAGCGTACCAAGAGACCCAGTACTTC.

The V gene is TRBV13, the J gene TRBJ2-7, with 9 nucleotides matching TRBD1. The CDR3 consists of 13 residues. Germline V gene sequence: CDR1 PRHDT, CDR2 FYEKMQ (reference sequence). V gave up 5 bases and J gave up 5 bases; unmatched junction bases: 4. The CDR3 DNA reads TGTGCCAGCAGCCCACGGGACAGGGACGAGCAGTACTTC. Protein sequence: CASSPRDRDEQYF.

The chain recombines TRBV4-2 with TRBJ2-6; D gene uncertain. The length of the CDR3 is 19 residues. Germline CDR1 LGHNA, CDR2 YNFKEQ. Trimming removed 4 bases at V and 0 bases at J, with 19 bases between. The CDR3, as DNA: TGTGCCAGCAGCCGATCTTTCCAGTCCTCCTACTCTGGGGCCAACGTCCTGACTTTC. Its translation is CASSRSFQSSYSGANVLTF.

The chain has TRBV7-9 and TRBJ2-7; D possibly corresponds to TRBD2 (6 bases). The CDR3 is 15 amino acids. The germline gives CDR1 SEHNR, CDR2 FQNEAQ (reference sequence). With 1 base removed from V and 4 bases from J, the gap between germline ends came to 14 bases. CDR3 nucleotide sequence: TGTGCCAGCAGCTTAGAGAGGGGACTTCTTTACGAGCAGTACTTC. It yields the protein CASSLERGLLYEQYF.

The CDR3 nucleotides are TGCGCCAGCAGCTTGGGCCCCCCCCAGGAGAGCACAGATACGCAGTATTTT. Translation: CASSLGPPQESTDTQYF. V is TRBV5-1 and J is TRBJ2-3; D unclear. CDR1 and CDR2 from the germline V gene are SGHRS and YFSETQ. The CDR3 contains 17 residues. V lost 0 bases and J 0 bases, leaving 14 bases between the germline ends. The whole variable domain, remainder taken from reference TRBV5-1 and TRBJ2-3, is KAGVTQTPRYLIKTRGQQVTLSCSPISGHRSVSWYQQTPGQGLQFLFEYFSETQRNKGNFPGRFSGRQFSNSRSEMNVSTLELGDSALYLCASSLGPPQESTDTQYFGPGTRLTVL.

The chain joins TRBV27 to TRBJ2-3; the D is unclear. V lost 2 bases to trimming and J lost 0 bases, with 12 bases between them. Germline V gene lookup returns CDR1 MNHEY and CDR2 SMNVEV (reference sequence). The length of the CDR3 is 16 residues. CDR3 residues: CASSLAFPGSTDTQYF. CDR3 DNA: TGTGCCAGCAGTTTAGCCTTCCCCGGCAGCACAGATACGCAGTATTTT.

This rearrangement joins TRBV4-1 to TRBJ1-5; unclear D gene. The length of the CDR3 is 15 residues. In germline, CDR1 is MGHRA, CDR2 YSYEKL. The germline V and J ends were trimmed by 1 base and 6 bases, with 13 bases remaining between them. CDR3 protein: CASSQATYGGQPQHF. The CDR3 DNA follows: TGCGCCAGCAGCCAAGCTACTTACGGAGGTCAGCCCCAGCATTTT.

The chain is built from TRBV18 and TRBJ2-7, with D tentatively TRBD1 or TRBD2 (5 bases each). Trimming removed 6 bases from V and 1 base from J, with 16 bases in between. There are 15 residues in the CDR3. The germline CDR1 and CDR2 sequences are KGHSH and LQKENI. CDR3 nucleotides: TGTGCCAGCTCCCCGGGGAGCGCAGGGTCCTACGAGCAGTACTTC. Its protein product is CASSPGSAGSYEQYF.

The chain couples TRBV27 to TRBJ2-1; no definite D call. Deletions cut 3 bases from V and 8 bases from J, with 8 bases between. CDR3 length: 12 amino acids. Germline V CDR1 and CDR2: MNHEY, SMNVEV (reference sequence). The CDR3 spells CASSFLVDEQFF. CDR3 DNA sequence: TGTGCCAGCAGTTTTCTAGTGGATGAGCAGTTCTTC.

This rearrangement joins TRBV27 to TRBJ2-3; TRBD2 agrees at 9 bases. The CDR3 is 16 residues long. The ends lost 5 bases at V and 5 bases at J; junction bases unmatched: 11. Germline assignment: CDR1 MNHEY and CDR2 SMNVEV (reference sequence). CDR3: CASSLLPSGAKDTQYF. The CDR3 DNA reads as TGTGCCAGCAGTCTCCTCCCTAGCGGGGCTAAAGATACGCAGTATTTT.

The chain combines TRBV5-6 with TRBJ2-2, with 10 nucleotides matching TRBD1. This CDR3 is built from 15 residues. V was clipped by 4 bases and J by 7 bases; unmatched bases: 7. The germline CDR1 and CDR2 sequences are SGHDT and YYEEEE. The CDR3 is CASSLDRGLNGELFF. The CDR3, as DNA: TGTGCCAGCAGCCTTGACAGGGGGCTGAACGGGGAGCTGTTTTTT.

This chain connects TRBV19 to TRBJ2-7; TRBD2 matches 7 bases. V trimming: 3 bases; J trimming: 0 bases; junction bases outside the gene matches: 2. Germline CDR1 is LNHDA and CDR2 is SQIVND (reference sequence). The CDR3 contains 14 residues. The CDR3, as DNA: TGTGCCAGTAGTATTCTAGCGGACTCCTACGAGCAGTACTTC. Its translation is CASSILADSYEQYF.

Turning to this clone: A read error may produce the germline difference seen at one junction end. V usage is TRBV28 and J usage is TRBJ2-4; D possibly corresponds to TRBD1 (6 bases). The CDR3 spans 13 residues. CDR1 is MDHEN, CDR2 SYDVKM, per germline. The CDR3 coding sequence is TGTGCCAGCACGCTCGGTCAAGAGGACAGTCCGGACTTC. Translation gives CASTLGQEDSPDF.

This rearrangement joins TRBV7-9 to TRBJ2-7; unclear D gene. CDR3 size: 12 residues. The germline V gene encodes CDR1 SEHNR and CDR2 FQNEAQ (reference sequence). The V end was cut by 1 base, the J end by 3 bases, with 4 bases between. CDR3 DNA: TGTGCCAGCAGCTTAGTAAGCTACGAGCAGTACTTC. Its protein product is CASSLVSYEQYF.

V usage is TRBV11-2 and J usage is TRBJ1-4, with TRBD1 matching 10 bases. Trimming removed 1 base from V and 6 bases from J; junction bases left unmatched: 5. Germline V gives CDR1 SGHAT, CDR2 FQNNGV. The CDR3 contains 16 residues. The DNA of the CDR3 is TGTGCCAGCAGCTTAGCGTGGACAGGGGGTTATGAAAAACTGTTTTTT. Translation: CASSLAWTGGYEKLFF.